This T cell receptor beta chain was obtained from a study of T cells expressing NK-cell markers. About the research overall: Repertoire data for TCR beta were derived from sorted T cells (CD3+CD56+NKG2C+, CD3+CD56+NKG2C- and CD3+CD56-NKG2C+).

Remarks on this clonotype: The antigen is not known.

Study results and limitations: Top CD8+ clonotypes included the dominant CD3+CD56+NKG2C+ clonotypes in five to seven donors.

The CDR3 sequence is 15 residues long. TCRdb processed the 5' RACE reads again and assigns one entry to each CDR3 protein, with no DNA. This sample's clone table lists about 260,000 distinct CDR3 sequences. This sequence was found in a young man in good health. The chain uses TRBV12-3 or TRBV12-4 and TRBJ2-3; TCRdb calls TRBD1, which cannot be checked without DNA. Source material: blood T cells: a sorted CD56 or NKG2C T cell subset, CD4+ or CD8+ T cells, or bulk PBMC T cells (not recorded which). The CDR3 is CASSLGQVLTDTQYF.